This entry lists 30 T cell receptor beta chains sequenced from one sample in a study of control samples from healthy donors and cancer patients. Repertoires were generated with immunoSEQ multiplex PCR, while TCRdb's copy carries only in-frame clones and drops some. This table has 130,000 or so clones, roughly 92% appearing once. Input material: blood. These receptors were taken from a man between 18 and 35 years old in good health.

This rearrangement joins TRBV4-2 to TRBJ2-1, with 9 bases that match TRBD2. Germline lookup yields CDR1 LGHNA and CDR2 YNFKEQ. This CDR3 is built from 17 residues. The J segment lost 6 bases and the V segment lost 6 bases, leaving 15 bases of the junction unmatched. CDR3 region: CASRPQAGLAGPNEQFF. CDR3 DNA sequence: TGTGCCAGCAGGCCTCAAGCCGGGCTAGCGGGGCCCAATGAGCAGTTCTTC.

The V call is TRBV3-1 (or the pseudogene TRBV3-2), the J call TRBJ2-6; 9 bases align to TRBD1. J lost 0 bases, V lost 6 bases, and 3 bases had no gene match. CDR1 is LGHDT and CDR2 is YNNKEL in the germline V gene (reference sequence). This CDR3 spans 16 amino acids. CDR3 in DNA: TGTGCCAGCAGGGGGACAGGGCACTCTGGGGCCAACGTCCTGACTTTC. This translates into CASRGTGHSGANVLTF.

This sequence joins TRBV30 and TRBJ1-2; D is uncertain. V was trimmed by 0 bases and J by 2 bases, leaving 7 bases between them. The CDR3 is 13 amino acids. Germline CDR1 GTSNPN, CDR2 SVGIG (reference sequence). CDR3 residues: CAWSVDGNYGYTF. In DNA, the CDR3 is TGTGCCTGGAGTGTCGACGGAAACTATGGCTACACCTTC.

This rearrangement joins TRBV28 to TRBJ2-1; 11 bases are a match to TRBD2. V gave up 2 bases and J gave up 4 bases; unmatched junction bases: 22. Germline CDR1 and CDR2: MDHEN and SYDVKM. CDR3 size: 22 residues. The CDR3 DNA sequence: TGTGCCAGCAGTTTAGTGCTTGTCGGGGGAGGGTACACTAGCGGGGGTTACAATGAGCAGTTCTTC. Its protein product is CASSLVLVGGGYTSGGYNEQFF.

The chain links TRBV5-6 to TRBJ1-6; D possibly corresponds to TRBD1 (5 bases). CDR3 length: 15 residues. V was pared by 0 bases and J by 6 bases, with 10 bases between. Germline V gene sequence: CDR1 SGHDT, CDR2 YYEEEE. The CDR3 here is CASSLAQGANSPLHF. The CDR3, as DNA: TGTGCCAGCAGCTTGGCCCAGGGAGCTAATTCACCCCTCCACTTT. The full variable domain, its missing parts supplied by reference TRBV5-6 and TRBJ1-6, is DAGVTQSPTHLIKTRGQQVTLRCSPKSGHDTVSWYQQALGQGPQFIFQYYEEEERQRGNFPDRFSGHQFPNYSSELNVNALLLGDSALYLCASSLAQGANSPLHFGNGTRLTVT.

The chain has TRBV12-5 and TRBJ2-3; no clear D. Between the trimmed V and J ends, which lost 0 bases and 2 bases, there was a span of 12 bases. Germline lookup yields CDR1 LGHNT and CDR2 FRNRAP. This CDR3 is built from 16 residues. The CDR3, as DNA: TGTGCTAGTGGTTTGGTAAGTAGGCACTACACAGATACGCAGTATTTT. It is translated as CASGLVSRHYTDTQYF.

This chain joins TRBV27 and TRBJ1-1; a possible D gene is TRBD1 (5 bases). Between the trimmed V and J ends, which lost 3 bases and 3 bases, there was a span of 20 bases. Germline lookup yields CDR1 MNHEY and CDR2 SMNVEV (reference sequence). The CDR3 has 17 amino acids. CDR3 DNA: TGTGCCAGCAGTTTCACAGGCCCCCGAACTAGGTACACTGAAGCTTTCTTT. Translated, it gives CASSFTGPRTRYTEAFF.

CDR3 bases: TGCAGCGTCGAGGACAGGGTAGGGGAAAAACTGTTTTTT. As protein: CSVEDRVGEKLFF. The chain recombines TRBV29-1 with TRBJ1-4, with 8 bases aligning to TRBD1. Germline values: CDR1 SQVTM, CDR2 ANQGSEA. The V and J ends lost 6 bases and 8 bases, in that order; junction bases with no gene match: 8. This CDR3 spans 13 amino acids.

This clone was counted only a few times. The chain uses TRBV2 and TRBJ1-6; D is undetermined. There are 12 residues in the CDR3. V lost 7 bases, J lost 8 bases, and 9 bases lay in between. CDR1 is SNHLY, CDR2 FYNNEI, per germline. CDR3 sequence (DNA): TGTGCCAGCAAAAGCGACTATTCACCCCTCCACTTT. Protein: CASKSDYSPLHF.

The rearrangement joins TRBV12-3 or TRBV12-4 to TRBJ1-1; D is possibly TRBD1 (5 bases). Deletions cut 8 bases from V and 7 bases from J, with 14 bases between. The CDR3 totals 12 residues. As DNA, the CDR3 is TGTGCCAGCTCCAGGGTTCGGAGTGAAGCTTTCTTT. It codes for CASSRVRSEAFF.

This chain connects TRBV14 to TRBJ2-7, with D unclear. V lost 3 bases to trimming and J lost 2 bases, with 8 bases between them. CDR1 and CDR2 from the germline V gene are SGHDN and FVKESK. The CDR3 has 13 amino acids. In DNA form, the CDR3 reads TGTGCCAGCAGCCAGGGTAGGGCCTACGAGCAGTACTTC. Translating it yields CASSQGRAYEQYF.

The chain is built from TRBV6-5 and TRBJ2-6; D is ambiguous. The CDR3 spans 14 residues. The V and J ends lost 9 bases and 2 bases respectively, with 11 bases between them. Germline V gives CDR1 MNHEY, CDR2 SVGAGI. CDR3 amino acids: CASSRAAGANVLTF. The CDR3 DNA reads TGTGCCAGTTCAAGGGCAGCTGGGGCCAACGTCCTGACTTTC.

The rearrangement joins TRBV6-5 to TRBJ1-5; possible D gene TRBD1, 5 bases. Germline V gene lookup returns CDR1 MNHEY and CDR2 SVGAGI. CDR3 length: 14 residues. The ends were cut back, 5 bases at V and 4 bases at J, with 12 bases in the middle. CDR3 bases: TGTGCCAGCAGTCTCGACAGTCCGAATCAGCCCCAGCATTTT. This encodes CASSLDSPNQPQHF.

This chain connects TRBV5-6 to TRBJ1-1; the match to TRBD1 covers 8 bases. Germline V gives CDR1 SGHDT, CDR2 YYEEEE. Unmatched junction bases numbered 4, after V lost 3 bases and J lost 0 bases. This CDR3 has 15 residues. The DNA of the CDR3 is TGTGCCAGCAGCTGGGGGACAGGTATGAACACTGAAGCTTTCTTT. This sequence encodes CASSWGTGMNTEAFF. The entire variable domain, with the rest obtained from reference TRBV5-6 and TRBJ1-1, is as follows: DAGVTQSPTHLIKTRGQQVTLRCSPKSGHDTVSWYQQALGQGPQFIFQYYEEEERQRGNFPDRFSGHQFPNYSSELNVNALLLGDSALYLCASSWGTGMNTEAFFGQGTRLTVV.

CDR3 loop: CASRIGERDEQFF. In DNA form, the CDR3 reads TGCGCCAGCAGAATTGGGGAACGCGATGAGCAGTTCTTC. The genes are TRBV5-1 and TRBJ2-1; no clear D. This CDR3 is 13 amino acids long. V lost 5 bases and J 8 bases, leaving 14 bases between the germline ends. CDR1 SGHRS and CDR2 YFSETQ come from the germline V gene.

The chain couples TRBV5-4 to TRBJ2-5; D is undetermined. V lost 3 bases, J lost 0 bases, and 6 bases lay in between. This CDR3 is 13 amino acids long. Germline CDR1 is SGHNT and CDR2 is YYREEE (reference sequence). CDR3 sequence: CASSSGYQETQYF. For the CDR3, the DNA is TGTGCCAGCAGCTCGGGCTACCAAGAGACCCAGTACTTC.

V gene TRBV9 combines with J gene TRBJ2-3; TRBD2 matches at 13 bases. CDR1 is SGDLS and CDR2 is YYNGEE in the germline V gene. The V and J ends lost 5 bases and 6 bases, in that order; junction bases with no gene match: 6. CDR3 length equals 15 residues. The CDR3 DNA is TGTGCCAGCAGTACTAGCGGGGGGGCCCCGGATACGCAGTATTTT. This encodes CASSTSGGAPDTQYF.

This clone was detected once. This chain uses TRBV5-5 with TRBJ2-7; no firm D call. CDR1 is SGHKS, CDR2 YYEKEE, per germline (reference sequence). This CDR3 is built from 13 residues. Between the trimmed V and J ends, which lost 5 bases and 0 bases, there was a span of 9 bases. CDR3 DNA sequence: TGTGCCAGCAGGAGACATTACTCCTACGAGCAGTACTTC. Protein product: CASRRHYSYEQYF. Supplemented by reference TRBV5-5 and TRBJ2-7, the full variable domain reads DAGVTQSPTHLIKTRGQQVTLRCSPISGHKSVSWYQQVLGQGPQFIFQYYEKEERGRGNFPDRFSARQFPNYSSELNVNALLLGDSALYLCASRRHYSYEQYFGPGTRLTVT.

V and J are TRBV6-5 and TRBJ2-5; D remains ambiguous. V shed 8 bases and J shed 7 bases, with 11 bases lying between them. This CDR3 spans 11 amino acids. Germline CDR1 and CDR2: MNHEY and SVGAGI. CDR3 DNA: TGTGCCAGCTCCGGGTTGGGGACCCAGTACTTC. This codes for CASSGLGTQYF.

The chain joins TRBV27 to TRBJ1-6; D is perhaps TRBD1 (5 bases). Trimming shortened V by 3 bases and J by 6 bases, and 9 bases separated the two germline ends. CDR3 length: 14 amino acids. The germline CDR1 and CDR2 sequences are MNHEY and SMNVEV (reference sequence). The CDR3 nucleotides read TGTGCCAGCAGTTTTACCCAGGGTAATTCACCCCTCCACTTT. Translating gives CASSFTQGNSPLHF.

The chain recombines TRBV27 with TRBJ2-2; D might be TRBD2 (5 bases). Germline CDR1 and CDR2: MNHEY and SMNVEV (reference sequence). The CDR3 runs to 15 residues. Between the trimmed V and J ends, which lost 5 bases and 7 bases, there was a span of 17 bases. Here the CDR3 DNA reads TGTGCCAGCAGTCCACTCTCGCGGGTTGGCGGGGAGCTGTTTTTT. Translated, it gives CASSPLSRVGGELFF.

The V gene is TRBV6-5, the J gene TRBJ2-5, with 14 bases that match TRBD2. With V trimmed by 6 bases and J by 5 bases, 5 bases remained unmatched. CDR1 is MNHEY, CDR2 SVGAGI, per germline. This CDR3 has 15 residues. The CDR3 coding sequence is TGTGCCAGCAGGACTAGCGGGGGGGCTTTGGAGACCCAGTACTTC. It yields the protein CASRTSGGALETQYF.

In DNA form, the CDR3 reads TGCGCCAGCAGCCAACCGGCGAGGGGCTCTGGAAACACCATATATTTT. Its translation: CASSQPARGSGNTIYF. The chain uses TRBV4-1 and TRBJ1-3, with a tentative D call TRBD1 (5 bases). CDR1 is MGHRA, CDR2 YSYEKL, per germline. V lost 2 bases to trimming and J lost 0 bases, with 11 bases between them. The CDR3 loop spans 16 amino acids.

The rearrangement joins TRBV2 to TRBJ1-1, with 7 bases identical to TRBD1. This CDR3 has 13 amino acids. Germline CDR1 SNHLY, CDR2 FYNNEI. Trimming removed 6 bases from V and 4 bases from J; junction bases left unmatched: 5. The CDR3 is CASRGTVGTEAFF. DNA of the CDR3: TGTGCCAGCAGGGGGACAGTGGGCACTGAAGCTTTCTTT.

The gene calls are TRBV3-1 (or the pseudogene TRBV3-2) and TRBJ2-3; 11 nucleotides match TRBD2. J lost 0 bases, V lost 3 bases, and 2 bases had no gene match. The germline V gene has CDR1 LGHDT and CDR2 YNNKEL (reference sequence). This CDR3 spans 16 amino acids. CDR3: CASSHRLAGSTDTQYF. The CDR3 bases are TGTGCCAGCAGCCACCGACTAGCGGGGAGCACAGATACGCAGTATTTT.

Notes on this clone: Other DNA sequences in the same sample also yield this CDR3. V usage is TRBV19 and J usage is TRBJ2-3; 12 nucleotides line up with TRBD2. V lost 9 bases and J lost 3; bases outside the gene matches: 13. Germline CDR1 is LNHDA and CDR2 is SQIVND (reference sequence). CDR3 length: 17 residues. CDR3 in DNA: TGTGCCAGGGGGCTAGCGGGGGGGCCCTGTTGGACAGATACGCAGTATTTT. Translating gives CARGLAGGPCWTDTQYF.

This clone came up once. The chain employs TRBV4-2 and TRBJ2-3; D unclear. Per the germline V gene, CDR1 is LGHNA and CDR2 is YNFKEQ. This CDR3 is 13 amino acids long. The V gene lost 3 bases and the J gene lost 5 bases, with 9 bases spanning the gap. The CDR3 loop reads CASSQVIGDTQYF. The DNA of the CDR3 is TGTGCCAGCAGCCAGGTGATAGGAGATACGCAGTATTTT.

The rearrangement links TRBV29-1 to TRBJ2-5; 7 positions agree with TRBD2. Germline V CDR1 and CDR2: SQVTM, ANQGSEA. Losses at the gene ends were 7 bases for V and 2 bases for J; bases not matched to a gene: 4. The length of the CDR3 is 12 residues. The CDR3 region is CSASGGQETQYF. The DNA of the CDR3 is TGCAGCGCCTCGGGGGGACAAGAGACCCAGTACTTC. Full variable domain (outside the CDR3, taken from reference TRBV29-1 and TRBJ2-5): SAVISQKPSRDICQRGTSLTIQCQVDSQVTMMFWYRQQPGQSLTLIATANQGSEATYESGFVIDKFPISRPNLTFSTLTVSNMSPEDSSIYLCSASGGQETQYFGPGTRLLVL.

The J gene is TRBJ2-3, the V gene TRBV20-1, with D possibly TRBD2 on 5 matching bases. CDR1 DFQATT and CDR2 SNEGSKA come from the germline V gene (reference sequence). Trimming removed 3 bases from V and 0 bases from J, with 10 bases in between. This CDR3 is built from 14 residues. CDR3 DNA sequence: TGCAGTGCTAGTAGGGCTAGCAGCACAGATACGCAGTATTTT. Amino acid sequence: CSASRASSTDTQYF.

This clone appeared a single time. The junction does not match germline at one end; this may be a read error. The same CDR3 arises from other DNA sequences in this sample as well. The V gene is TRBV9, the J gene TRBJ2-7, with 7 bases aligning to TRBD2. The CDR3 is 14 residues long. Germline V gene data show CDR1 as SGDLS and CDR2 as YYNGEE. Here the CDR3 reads CASSVLGGFYEQYF. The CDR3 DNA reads TGCGCCAGCAGCGTCCTGGGGGGGTTCTACGAGCAGTACTTC.